These 27 T cell receptor beta chains were sequenced from one sample in a study of blood T cell repertoires in COVID-19. TCRdb's copy holds only in-frame clones and misses some; the assay was immunoSEQ multiplex PCR. The table has 470,000 or so clones, 80% to 90% seen once. Sequenced sample: peripheral blood. Source of these receptors: a woman in her 30s with acute or convalescent COVID-19.

The chain is built from TRBV5-1 and TRBJ2-2, with 10 nucleotides matching TRBD2. CDR1 and CDR2 from the germline V gene are SGHRS and YFSETQ. This CDR3 contains 15 residues. Trimming took 4 bases from V and 4 from J; bases not matched to a gene: 4. The CDR3 reads CASSARLAGTGELFF. For the CDR3, the DNA is TGCGCCAGCAGCGCCAGACTAGCGGGCACCGGGGAGCTGTTTTTT.

Only one count was recorded for this clone. The chain couples TRBV7-9 to TRBJ1-1; the D is unclear. The CDR3 covers 14 residues. The germline gives CDR1 SEHNR, CDR2 FQNEAQ (reference sequence). Trimming shortened V by 5 bases and J by 4 bases, and 14 bases separated the two germline ends. The CDR3 bases are TGTGCCAGCAGCCCCCGCCTACGGGGCACTGAAGCTTTCTTT. This codes for CASSPRLRGTEAFF.

Turning to this clone: The same CDR3 can be traced to other DNA sequences in this sample. The chain uses TRBV3-1 (or the pseudogene TRBV3-2) and TRBJ1-5; D gene ambiguous. The V and J ends lost 0 bases and 0 bases respectively, with 3 bases between them. There are 14 residues in the CDR3. CDR1 and CDR2 from the germline V gene are LGHDT and YNNKEL (reference sequence). The CDR3 DNA is TGTGCCAGCAGCCAAGACCTTAGCAATCAGCCCCAGCATTTT. Translating gives CASSQDLSNQPQHF.

The chain joins TRBV11-1 to TRBJ2-1; D is uncertain. CDR1 is SGHAT, CDR2 FQDESV, per germline (reference sequence). Trimming left V 3 bases short and J 0 bases short, with 6 bases between. The CDR3 is 14 residues long. In nucleotides, the CDR3 is TGTGCCAGCAGCTTGAGGAGCTCCTACAATGAGCAGTTCTTC. Amino acid sequence: CASSLRSSYNEQFF.

The rearrangement joins TRBV5-1 to TRBJ1-6; D call uncertain. The germline V gene encodes CDR1 SGHRS and CDR2 YFSETQ. The CDR3 is 16 residues long. V lost 2 bases and J lost 10, with 19 bases in between. The CDR3 DNA sequence: TGCGCCAGCAGCTTCATAGATATAGGGTCGGGATCACCCCTCCACTTT. This translates into CASSFIDIGSGSPLHF.

The J gene is TRBJ2-3, the V gene TRBV11-2; D is undetermined. The CDR3 extends over 12 amino acids. Trimming stripped 1 base from V and 6 bases from J, with 5 bases between. Germline CDR1 reads SGHAT; CDR2 reads FQNNGV. The CDR3 here is CASSLVSDTQYF. CDR3 sequence (DNA): TGTGCCAGCAGCTTAGTCTCGGATACGCAGTATTTT.

The rearrangement joins TRBV7-7 to TRBJ2-1; 10 positions agree with TRBD2. The CDR3 is made up of 16 amino acids. Per germline, CDR1 SSHAT and CDR2 FNYEAQ (reference sequence). With V trimmed by 0 bases and J by 6 bases, 5 bases remained unmatched. The CDR3 region has the DNA TGTGCCAGCAGCTTAGCCGGTCTAGCGGGGGCCAATGAGCAGTTCTTC. Protein product: CASSLAGLAGANEQFF. Full variable domain (outside the CDR3, taken from reference TRBV7-7 and TRBJ2-1): GAGVSQSPRYKVTKRGQDVTLRCDPISSHATLYWYQQALGQGPEFLTYFNYEAQPDKSGLPSDRFSAERPEGSISTLTIQRTEQRDSAMYRCASSLAGLAGANEQFFGPGTRLTVL.

A word on this clone: At one end the junction does not follow the germline gene, possibly because of a read error. CDR3 region: CASSNSASVYGYTF. CDR3 coding DNA: TGTGCCAGCAGTAACTCCGCCAGCGTCTATGGCTACACCTTC. This chain links TRBV6-6 with TRBJ1-2, with D hard to call. Germline values: CDR1 MNHNY, CDR2 SVGAGI (reference sequence). This CDR3 comprises 14 residues.

The chain carries TRBV11-2 and TRBJ2-1; TRBD1 is a possible D gene (5 bases). The CDR3 contains 15 residues. V dropped 3 bases and J dropped 0 bases, with 9 bases sitting between them. CDR1 and CDR2 (germline): SGHAT, FQNNGV. The CDR3 bases are TGTGCCAGCAGCTTTTTCGACAGCTCCTACAATGAGCAGTTCTTC. Translated, it gives CASSFFDSSYNEQFF.

The genes are TRBV5-5 and TRBJ2-4; D ambiguous. The ends were cut back, 1 base at V and 8 bases at J, with 13 bases in the middle. The CDR3 runs 14 residues. Germline V gives CDR1 SGHKS, CDR2 YYEKEE (reference sequence). The CDR3 sequence: CASSLISQADIQYF. The CDR3 DNA reads as TGTGCCAGCAGCTTGATCAGCCAGGCTGACATTCAGTACTTC.

The V gene is TRBV28, the J gene TRBJ2-1; TRBD2 matches at 7 bases. This CDR3 contains 16 residues. Germline CDR1 reads MDHEN; CDR2 reads SYDVKM. J gave up 5 bases and V 6 bases, and 13 bases lay outside the gene matches. The CDR3 here is CASSKWGDGGNNEQFF. DNA of the CDR3: TGTGCCAGCAGCAAATGGGGGGACGGGGGGAACAATGAGCAGTTCTTC.

As to this clone: The sample holds other DNA sequences that translate to the same CDR3. This chain joins TRBV12-3 or TRBV12-4 and TRBJ1-2; D is uncertain. V was clipped by 3 bases and J by 4 bases, with 9 bases between them. The CDR3 has 13 residues. The CDR3 DNA reads as TGTGCCAGCAGTTTGGGCAGAAGCTATGGCTACACCTTC. It codes for CASSLGRSYGYTF.

The chain combines TRBV28 with TRBJ1-2; 9 bases agree with TRBD1. J was trimmed by 8 bases and V by 5 bases; bases with no gene match: 15. CDR3 length: 16 amino acids. CDR1 is MDHEN and CDR2 is SYDVKM in the germline V gene. The CDR3 DNA sequence: TGTGCCAGCAGTGAGGACCGGGACAGGGTATTCTCGGGCTACACCTTC. Protein product: CASSEDRDRVFSGYTF.

The chain couples TRBV29-1 to TRBJ2-1, with D uncertain. From germline, CDR1 is SQVTM and CDR2 ANQGSEA. The CDR3 runs to 11 residues. V lost 3 bases and J 8 bases, leaving 8 bases between the germline ends. The CDR3 reads CSVDPGHEQFF. The DNA for the CDR3 is TGCAGCGTTGACCCCGGTCATGAGCAGTTCTTC.

This chain joins TRBV6-5 and TRBJ2-2; weak D call: TRBD2 (5 bases). V lost 6 bases, J lost 7 bases, and 12 bases lay in between. The germline gives CDR1 MNHEY, CDR2 SVGAGI. There are 13 residues in the CDR3. The CDR3 loop is CASRGLRGGELFF. CDR3 in DNA: TGTGCCAGCAGGGGCCTTCGGGGCGGGGAGCTGTTTTTT.

The chain is built from TRBV24-1 and TRBJ2-3, with D possibly matching TRBD2 (5 bases). The CDR3 has 13 residues. Germline V gives CDR1 KGHDR, CDR2 SFDVKD. With 5 bases removed from V and 8 bases from J, the gap between germline ends came to 13 bases. The CDR3 here is CATSVLRGGTQYF. Here the CDR3 DNA reads TGTGCCACCAGTGTTCTAAGAGGAGGTACGCAGTATTTT.

About this clone itself: Other DNA sequences in this sample translate to the same CDR3. V gene TRBV11-2 combines with J gene TRBJ1-2; the D gene is possibly TRBD1 (5 bases). The CDR3 loop spans 12 amino acids. Trimming removed 5 bases at V and 5 bases at J, with 9 bases between. Germline assignment: CDR1 SGHAT and CDR2 FQNNGV. The CDR3 here is CASSAQGYGYTF. In DNA, the CDR3 is TGTGCCAGCAGCGCCCAGGGATATGGCTACACCTTC. Looking up the rest from reference TRBV11-2 and TRBJ1-2 gives the full variable domain: EAGVAQSPRYKIIEKRQSVAFWCNPISGHATLYWYQQILGQGPKLLIQFQNNGVVDDSQLPKDRFSAERLKGVDSTLKIQPAKLEDSAVYLCASSAQGYGYTFGSGTRLTVV.

V is TRBV5-6 and J is TRBJ1-1; tentative D call: TRBD1 (6 bases). Germline V gene lookup returns CDR1 SGHDT and CDR2 YYEEEE. Trimming stripped 3 bases from V and 3 bases from J, with 12 bases between. The CDR3 loop spans 14 amino acids. CDR3 region: CASSSYHRDTEAFF. Here the CDR3 DNA reads TGTGCCAGCAGCTCGTACCACAGGGACACTGAAGCTTTCTTT.

The chain couples TRBV19 to TRBJ1-2; D unclear. The germline CDR1 and CDR2 sequences are LNHDA and SQIVND (reference sequence). This CDR3 spans 15 amino acids. Trimming removed 0 bases at V and 2 bases at J, with 10 bases between. CDR3 region: CASSIDGGVNYGYTF. DNA for the CDR3: TGTGCCAGTAGTATAGATGGCGGAGTAAACTATGGCTACACCTTC.

V is TRBV27 and J is TRBJ2-7; 7 nucleotides agree with TRBD2. Germline assignment: CDR1 MNHEY and CDR2 SMNVEV (reference sequence). The CDR3 spans 15 residues. The V and J ends lost 5 bases and 4 bases, in that order; junction bases with no gene match: 11. The CDR3 loop is CASSRTGGGLYEQYF. The CDR3 nucleotides read TGTGCCAGCAGTCGTACTGGGGGGGGGTTGTACGAGCAGTACTTC.

This clone was detected once. The rearrangement joins TRBV2 to TRBJ1-6, with a possible D match to TRBD1 (5 bases). Trimming removed 7 bases from V and 9 bases from J, with 10 bases in between. CDR3 length: 12 residues. CDR1 SNHLY and CDR2 FYNNEI come from the germline V gene. The DNA for the CDR3 is TGTGCCAGCAATTTTCAGGGTTCACCCCTCCACTTT. Translated: CASNFQGSPLHF.

This clone was counted only a few times. The J gene is TRBJ2-4, the V gene TRBV2, with TRBD2 as a possible D gene (5 bases). This CDR3 has 16 residues. V was pared by 4 bases and J by 0 bases, with 13 bases between. The germline gives CDR1 SNHLY, CDR2 FYNNEI. The CDR3 reads CASSVEGFLAKNIQYF. For the CDR3, the DNA is TGTGCCAGCAGTGTAGAGGGATTCCTAGCCAAAAACATTCAGTACTTC.

This clone was seen more than once but under ten times. This sequence joins TRBV7-3 and TRBJ1-1; possibly TRBD1 for D (5 bases). Germline V gives CDR1 SGHTA, CDR2 FQGTGA. V was pared by 0 bases and J by 4 bases, with 6 bases between. This CDR3 has 13 residues. The CDR3 protein is CASSLTRVTEAFF. As DNA, the CDR3 is TGTGCCAGCAGCTTAACCAGGGTCACTGAAGCTTTCTTT.

The chain joins TRBV4-1 to TRBJ2-3; TRBD2 matches at 12 bases. The germline V gene has CDR1 MGHRA and CDR2 YSYEKL. Unmatched junction bases numbered 9, after V lost 3 bases and J lost 5 bases. The CDR3 is 17 amino acids. The CDR3 nucleotides read TGCGCCAGCAGCCAGGCAGGACTAGCGGGGTTGGTAGATACGCAGTATTTT. Its protein is CASSQAGLAGLVDTQYF.

The chain combines TRBV5-1 with TRBJ2-3, with a weak D call TRBD2 (7 bases). The germline V gene has CDR1 SGHRS and CDR2 YFSETQ. The CDR3 runs 17 residues. V lost 4 bases and J 5 bases, leaving 23 bases between the germline ends. Written as DNA, the CDR3 is TGCGCCAGCAGCCGGTTCACCGGCGGGGGCGGAGTAGATACGCAGTATTTT. Translating gives CASSRFTGGGGVDTQYF.

This clone was detected only once. The chain has TRBV4-2 and TRBJ2-3; possibly TRBD2 for D (5 bases). V gave up 3 bases and J gave up 6 bases, with 10 bases separating them. Germline V gene lookup returns CDR1 LGHNA and CDR2 YNFKEQ. CDR3 length: 13 residues. The CDR3 bases are TGTGCCAGCAGCCACGCTAGCCGGGATACGCAGTATTTT. Translated, it gives CASSHASRDTQYF.

The rearrangement links TRBV9 to TRBJ2-1; 7 bases align to TRBD1. The CDR3 contains 14 residues. Trimming took 0 bases from V and 4 from J; bases not matched to a gene: 1. Germline V gene lookup returns CDR1 SGDLS and CDR2 YYNGEE. CDR3 sequence: CASSVEGQYNEQFF. The CDR3 nucleotides read TGTGCCAGCAGCGTAGAGGGACAGTACAATGAGCAGTTCTTC.